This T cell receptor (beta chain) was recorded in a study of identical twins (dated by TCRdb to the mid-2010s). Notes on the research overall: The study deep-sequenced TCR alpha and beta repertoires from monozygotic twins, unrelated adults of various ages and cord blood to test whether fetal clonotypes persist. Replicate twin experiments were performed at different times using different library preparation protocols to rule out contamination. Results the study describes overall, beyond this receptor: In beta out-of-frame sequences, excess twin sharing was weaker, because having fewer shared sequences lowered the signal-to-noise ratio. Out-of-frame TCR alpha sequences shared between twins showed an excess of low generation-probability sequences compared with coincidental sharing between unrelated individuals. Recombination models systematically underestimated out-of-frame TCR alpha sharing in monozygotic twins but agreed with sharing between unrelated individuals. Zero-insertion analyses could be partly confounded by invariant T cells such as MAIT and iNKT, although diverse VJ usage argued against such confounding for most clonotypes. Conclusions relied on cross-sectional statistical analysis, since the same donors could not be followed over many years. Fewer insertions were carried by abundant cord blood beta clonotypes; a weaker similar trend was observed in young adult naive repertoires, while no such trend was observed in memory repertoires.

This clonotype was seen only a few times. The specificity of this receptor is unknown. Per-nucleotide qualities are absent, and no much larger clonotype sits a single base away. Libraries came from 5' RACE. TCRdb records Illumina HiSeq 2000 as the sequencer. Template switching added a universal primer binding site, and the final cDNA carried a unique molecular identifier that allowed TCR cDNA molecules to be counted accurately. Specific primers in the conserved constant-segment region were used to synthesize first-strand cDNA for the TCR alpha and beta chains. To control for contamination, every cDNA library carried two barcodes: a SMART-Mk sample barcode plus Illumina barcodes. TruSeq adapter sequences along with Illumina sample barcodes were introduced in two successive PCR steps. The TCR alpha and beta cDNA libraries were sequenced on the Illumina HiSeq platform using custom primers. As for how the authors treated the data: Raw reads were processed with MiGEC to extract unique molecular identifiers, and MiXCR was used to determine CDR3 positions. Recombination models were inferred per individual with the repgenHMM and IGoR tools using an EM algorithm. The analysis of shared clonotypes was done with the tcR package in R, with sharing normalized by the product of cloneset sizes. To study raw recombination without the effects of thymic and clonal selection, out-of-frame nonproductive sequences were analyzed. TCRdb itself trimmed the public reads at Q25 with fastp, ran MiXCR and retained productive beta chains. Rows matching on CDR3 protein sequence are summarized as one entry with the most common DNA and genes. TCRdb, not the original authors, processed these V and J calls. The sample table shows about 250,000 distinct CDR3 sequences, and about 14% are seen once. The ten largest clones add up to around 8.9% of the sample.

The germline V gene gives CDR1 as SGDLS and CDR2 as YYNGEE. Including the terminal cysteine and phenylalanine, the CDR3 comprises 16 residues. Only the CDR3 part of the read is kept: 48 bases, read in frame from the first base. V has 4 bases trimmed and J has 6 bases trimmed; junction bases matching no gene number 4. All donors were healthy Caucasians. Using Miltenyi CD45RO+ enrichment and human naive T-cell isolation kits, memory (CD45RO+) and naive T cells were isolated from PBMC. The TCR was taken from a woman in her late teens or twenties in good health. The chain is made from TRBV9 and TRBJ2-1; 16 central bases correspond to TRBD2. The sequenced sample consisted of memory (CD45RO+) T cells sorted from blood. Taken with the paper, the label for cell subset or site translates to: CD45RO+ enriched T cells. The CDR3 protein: CASSTGTSGGANEQFF. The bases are TGTGCCAGCAGCACCGGGACTAGCGGGGGGGCCAATGAGCAGTTCTTC.